This T cell receptor (beta chain) was sequenced for a study of blood T cell repertoires in COVID-19. Turning to the study itself: Sites across the United States, Italy and Spain contributed samples from acute and convalescent COVID-19. PBMCs, B-cell-depleted T cells, or T cells provided the cDNA or gDNA that made up the material.

CDR1 and CDR2 from the germline V gene are SNHLY and FYNNEI. CDR3 length: 14 residues. After removal of 8 bases from V and 1 base from J, the junction contained 4 bases not matched to a gene. Per the study methods: The assay estimated nucleated cells by amplifying reference gene primers. Sequenced by immunoSEQ multiplex PCR; TCRdb stores in-frame clones only, minus some. V and J calls and clone size are those listed in that table; D and trimming were worked out from the DNA. In the table there are a few hundred thousand clones, approximately 90% of which are singletons. V gene TRBV2 combines with J gene TRBJ2-5; the match to TRBD2 covers 10 bases. Specimen: peripheral blood. This receptor was obtained from a woman in her thirties who had recovered from COVID-19. This CDR3 reads CASRSGGAQETQYF. The CDR3 DNA follows: TGTGCCAGCCGCAGCGGGGGGGCCCAAGAGACCCAGTACTTC.